The 27 T cell receptor beta chains presented below share a single source sample, sequenced in a study of blood T cell repertoires in COVID-19. Only in-frame clones appear in the TCRdb table, and some are missing; sequencing was by immunoSEQ multiplex PCR. This table holds fewer than 250,000 clones, 84% found once. The sequenced sample was PBMCs or T cells enriched from blood (not recorded which). The receptors originated from a woman aged 40 to 49 who had recovered from COVID-19.

The gene calls are TRBV27 and TRBJ2-1; TRBD2 aligns across 8 bases. CDR3 length: 13 amino acids. Germline loops: CDR1 MNHEY, CDR2 SMNVEV (reference sequence). J lost 10 bases, V lost 5 bases, and 7 bases had no gene match. The CDR3 reads CASSLGLVNEQFF. CDR3 DNA sequence: TGTGCCAGCAGTCTGGGACTAGTAAACGAGCAGTTCTTC.

The gene calls are TRBV11-2 and TRBJ2-1; D is possibly TRBD2 (6 bases). The V end lost 1 base, the J end lost 5 bases, and 21 bases lay between the germline ends. CDR3 length: 18 residues. Looked up from germline, CDR1 is SGHAT and CDR2 is FQNNGV. Here the CDR3 DNA reads TGTGCCAGCAGCTTAGCTCTTGGCCGCGGGATAGGGAACAATGAGCAGTTCTTC. Residues: CASSLALGRGIGNNEQFF.

The chain couples TRBV5-1 to TRBJ2-2, with TRBD2 as a possible D gene (6 bases). This CDR3 has 15 residues. CDR1 and CDR2 from the germline V gene are SGHRS and YFSETQ. Trimming stripped 0 bases from V and 4 bases from J, with 10 bases between. The CDR3 spells CASSLAISGTGELFF. In DNA form, the CDR3 reads TGCGCCAGCAGCTTGGCGATTAGCGGCACCGGGGAGCTGTTTTTT.

The chain recombines TRBV7-2 with TRBJ2-1; 12 positions match TRBD2. The germline V gene has CDR1 SGHTA and CDR2 FQGNSA. V gave up 4 bases and J gave up 2 bases; unmatched junction bases: 0. This CDR3 has 15 residues. For the CDR3, the DNA is TGTGCCAGCAGCTGGACTAGCGGGGCCTACAATGAGCAGTTCTTC. Its translation: CASSWTSGAYNEQFF.

This chain connects TRBV28 to TRBJ1-2; D is uncertain. Trimming removed 7 bases from V and 4 bases from J, with 25 bases in between. The CDR3 extends over 17 amino acids. Germline V gene data show CDR1 as MDHEN and CDR2 as SYDVKM. The CDR3 loop reads CASTLGRQVPSGYGYTF. The CDR3 bases are TGTGCCAGCACCCTCGGCAGGCAGGTTCCTTCTGGCTATGGCTACACCTTC.

This clone occurred a few times. This sequence joins TRBV10-1 and TRBJ1-5, with D possibly TRBD1 on 5 matching bases. Germline V lookup: CDR1 WNHNN, CDR2 SYGVQD (reference sequence). The CDR3 contains 13 residues. V was shortened by 4 bases and J by 4 bases, with 8 bases between the two germline ends. CDR3: CASSAQGNQPQHF. In DNA form, the CDR3 reads TGCGCCAGCAGTGCCCAGGGAAATCAGCCCCAGCATTTT.

CDR3 nucleotides: TGCAGCGTTGAAGATCGTCGGGGGTCGCTAAATGAGCAGTTCTTC. Translated: CSVEDRRGSLNEQFF. The rearrangement uses TRBV29-1 and TRBJ2-1; possible D gene TRBD2, 6 bases. The CDR3 has 15 amino acids. The V end was cut by 0 bases, the J end by 7 bases, with 16 bases between. Looked up from germline, CDR1 is SQVTM and CDR2 is ANQGSEA.

The genes are TRBV10-1 and TRBJ1-1; 7 bases fit TRBD1. Germline V gene lookup returns CDR1 WNHNN and CDR2 SYGVQD (reference sequence). Trimming at V came to 6 bases and at J to 3 bases, leaving 4 bases not matched to a gene. The CDR3 runs 13 residues. The CDR3 sequence: CASRTGLDTEAFF. DNA for the CDR3: TGCGCCAGCAGGACAGGGTTGGACACTGAAGCTTTCTTT.

The V gene is TRBV4-3, the J gene TRBJ2-1, with 12 positions matching TRBD2. The CDR3 is 15 amino acids. With V trimmed by 4 bases and J by 4 bases, 2 bases remained unmatched. The germline CDR1 and CDR2 sequences are LGHNA and YSLEER. CDR3 sequence: CASSRGTSGYNEQFF. In DNA form, the CDR3 reads TGCGCCAGCAGCCGTGGGACTAGCGGGTACAATGAGCAGTTCTTC.

The chain combines TRBV2 with TRBJ2-5; perhaps TRBD1 as D (7 bases). Trimming stripped 6 bases from V and 5 bases from J, with 10 bases between. This CDR3 has 12 amino acids. Per germline, CDR1 SNHLY and CDR2 FYNNEI. CDR3 in DNA: TGTGCCAGCAGCAGGGGGGTGGAGACCCAGTACTTC. Translating it yields CASSRGVETQYF.

The genes are TRBV3-1 (or the pseudogene TRBV3-2) and TRBJ1-1; 10 positions match TRBD1. J gave up 6 bases and V 4 bases, and 14 bases lay outside the gene matches. Germline assignment: CDR1 LGHDT and CDR2 YNNKEL (reference sequence). The CDR3 sequence is 17 residues long. The chain's CDR3 is CASSPPRGDRGRAEAFF. The CDR3 bases are TGTGCCAGCAGCCCCCCAAGAGGGGACAGGGGACGCGCTGAAGCTTTCTTT.

This clone came up once. The CDR3 sequence is CASSISGRIGELFF. DNA of the CDR3: TGTGCCAGTAGTATTAGCGGGAGGATCGGGGAGCTGTTTTTT. The rearrangement uses TRBV19 and TRBJ2-2, with TRBD2 matching over 10 bases. The CDR3 sequence is 14 residues long. Germline trimming cut 3 bases from V and 7 bases from J; bases unmatched to any gene: 2. Germline V gene lookup returns CDR1 LNHDA and CDR2 SQIVND (reference sequence).

The chain combines TRBV7-2 with TRBJ1-4, with D uncertain. V was shortened by 1 base and J by 12 bases, with 18 bases between the two germline ends. The CDR3 loop spans 15 amino acids. The germline V gene encodes CDR1 SGHTA and CDR2 FQGNSA. This CDR3 reads CASSLGVGSEKQLFF. The DNA of the CDR3 is TGTGCCAGCAGCTTAGGGGTCGGGAGTGAAAAGCAACTGTTTTTT.

The chain recombines TRBV19 with TRBJ2-3; 8 bases agree with TRBD2. Germline CDR1 reads LNHDA; CDR2 reads SQIVND (reference sequence). J lost 4 bases, V lost 3 bases, and 9 bases had no gene match. The CDR3 runs 16 residues. The CDR3 DNA is TGTGCCAGTAGTATTACTAGCGGTACTACCCCAGATACGCAGTATTTT. This codes for CASSITSGTTPDTQYF. The full variable domain, its missing parts supplied by reference TRBV19 and TRBJ2-3, is DGGITQSPKYLFRKEGQNVTLSCEQNLNHDAMYWYRQDPGQGLRLIYYSQIVNDFQKGDIAEGYSVSREKKESFPLTVTSAQKNPTAFYLCASSITSGTTPDTQYFGPGTRLTVL.

This chain uses TRBV19 with TRBJ2-2; TRBD2 is a possible D gene (5 bases). V gave up 2 bases and J gave up 7 bases, with 11 bases separating them. The CDR3 runs 14 residues. Germline-derived CDR1 and CDR2 are LNHDA and SQIVND (reference sequence). CDR3 sequence: CASSIQRVSGELFF. The DNA for the CDR3 is TGTGCCAGTAGTATACAGAGGGTTAGCGGGGAGCTGTTTTTT.

The V and J genes are TRBV10-3 and TRBJ2-7, with a weak D call TRBD1 (5 bases). Looked up from germline, CDR1 is ENHRY and CDR2 is SYGVKD. Trimming cost V 9 bases and J 2 bases, with 11 bases left between them. The CDR3 runs 12 residues. The CDR3 is CAISQGTYEQYF. CDR3 coding DNA: TGTGCCATATCTCAGGGAACCTACGAGCAGTACTTC.

The rearrangement uses TRBV28 and TRBJ1-5; D gene uncertain. Looked up from germline, CDR1 is MDHEN and CDR2 is SYDVKM. This CDR3 has 13 amino acids. V was shortened by 11 bases and J by 3 bases, with 14 bases between the two germline ends. In nucleotides, the CDR3 is TGTGCCGCCGGCGGGGAGTTCAATCAGCCCCAGCATTTT. It is translated as CAAGGEFNQPQHF.

Points on this clone: One end of the junction varies from germline; a read error may be responsible. The chain has TRBV6-5 and TRBJ1-4; a possible D gene is TRBD1 (6 bases). The germline gives CDR1 MNHEY, CDR2 SVGAGI. This CDR3 spans 14 amino acids. CDR3 amino acids: CASSKQGIGQKLFF. DNA for the CDR3: TGTGCCAGCAGTAAACAGGGAATCGGGCAAAAGCTGTTTTTT.

The genes are TRBV28 and TRBJ1-4; 9 nucleotides match TRBD1. The CDR3 length is 15 residues. Trimming cost V 1 base and J 8 bases; bases outside gene matches: 5. Germline loops: CDR1 MDHEN, CDR2 SYDVKM. The DNA for the CDR3 is TGTGCCAGCAGTTTATCAACAGGGGGCGAAGAAAAACTGTTTTTT. Translating it yields CASSLSTGGEEKLFF.

This clone was picked up one time. This chain joins TRBV27 and TRBJ2-2, with 7 bases identical to TRBD1. Germline V gene data show CDR1 as MNHEY and CDR2 as SMNVEV (reference sequence). This CDR3 is 21 amino acids long. The V and J ends lost 1 base and 2 bases, in that order; junction bases with no gene match: 19. CDR3 nucleotide sequence: TGTGCCAGCAGTTTATTCCCCCGCCGGGACAGAGATGACCCCAACACCGGGGAGCTGTTTTTT. This sequence encodes CASSLFPRRDRDDPNTGELFF.

The rearrangement joins TRBV11-2 to TRBJ2-2; a possible D gene is TRBD2 (6 bases). The length of the CDR3 is 16 residues. Germline CDR1 is SGHAT and CDR2 is FQNNGV. The V and J ends lost 6 bases and 3 bases respectively, with 17 bases between them. The CDR3 DNA is TGTGCCAGCAGTCGAGGAGGGCTTTTGGACACCGGGGAGCTGTTTTTT. Amino acids: CASSRGGLLDTGELFF. The whole variable domain, remainder taken from reference TRBV11-2 and TRBJ2-2, is EAGVAQSPRYKIIEKRQSVAFWCNPISGHATLYWYQQILGQGPKLLIQFQNNGVVDDSQLPKDRFSAERLKGVDSTLKIQPAKLEDSAVYLCASSRGGLLDTGELFFGEGSRLTVL.

The chain couples TRBV18 to TRBJ1-3; D unclear. The CDR3 has 15 residues. CDR1 is KGHSH, CDR2 LQKENI, per germline. V shed 2 bases and J shed 0 bases, with 8 bases lying between them. CDR3 amino acids: CASSPGLTSGNTIYF. The CDR3 DNA reads TGTGCCAGCTCACCAGGACTGACCTCTGGAAACACCATATATTTT.

The rearrangement links TRBV6-5 to TRBJ1-2, with 7 bases that match TRBD1. The germline V gene has CDR1 MNHEY and CDR2 SVGAGI. The V segment lost 10 bases and the J segment 5 bases; nucleotides outside the gene matches: 7. CDR3 length: 12 amino acids. The CDR3 loop is CATLGQKYGYTF. Here the CDR3 DNA reads TGTGCCACCCTGGGACAGAAATATGGCTACACCTTC.

This clone was picked up a small number of times. The sample carries other DNA sequences with the same CDR3. The chain carries TRBV7-3 and TRBJ1-1; TRBD1 is a possible D gene (5 bases). The germline V gene has CDR1 SGHTA and CDR2 FQGTGA. The CDR3 has 13 residues. The V end was cut by 5 bases, the J end by 1 base, with 8 bases between. The CDR3 loop reads CASSPQGNTEAFF. CDR3 coding DNA: TGTGCCAGCAGCCCTCAGGGGAACACTGAAGCTTTCTTT. Full variable domain (missing parts from reference TRBV7-3 and TRBJ1-1): GAGVSQTPSNKVTEKGKYVELRCDPISGHTALYWYRQSLGQGPEFLIYFQGTGAADDSGLPNDRFFAVRPEGSVSTLKIQRTERGDSAVYLCASSPQGNTEAFFGQGTRLTVV.

The table lists this clone with a count of one. This rearrangement joins TRBV28 to TRBJ2-1; D uncertain. CDR3 length: 16 residues. CDR1 and CDR2 from the germline V gene are MDHEN and SYDVKM. V lost 7 bases and J lost 0, with 16 bases in between. CDR3 DNA: TGTGCCAGCACCAGAAGAGGTGATCGCTCCTACAATGAGCAGTTCTTC. Its translation is CASTRRGDRSYNEQFF.

The rearrangement uses TRBV5-1 and TRBJ1-1; TRBD1 is a possible D gene (6 bases). The CDR3 runs to 15 residues. Germline-derived CDR1 and CDR2 are SGHRS and YFSETQ. V dropped 4 bases and J dropped 5 bases, with 18 bases sitting between them. The CDR3 DNA follows: TGCGCCAGCAGCGCCCAGGGGTATGGGGGAACTGAAGCTTTCTTT. Encoded protein: CASSAQGYGGTEAFF.

The chain has TRBV6-6 and TRBJ1-2, with 9 bases matching TRBD1. After removal of 4 bases from V and 4 bases from J, the junction contained 4 bases not matched to a gene. This CDR3 spans 14 amino acids. The germline CDR1 and CDR2 sequences are MNHNY and SVGAGI (reference sequence). DNA of the CDR3: TGTGCCAGCAGTTCGGACAGGGGACTCTATGGCTACACCTTC. Protein sequence: CASSSDRGLYGYTF.